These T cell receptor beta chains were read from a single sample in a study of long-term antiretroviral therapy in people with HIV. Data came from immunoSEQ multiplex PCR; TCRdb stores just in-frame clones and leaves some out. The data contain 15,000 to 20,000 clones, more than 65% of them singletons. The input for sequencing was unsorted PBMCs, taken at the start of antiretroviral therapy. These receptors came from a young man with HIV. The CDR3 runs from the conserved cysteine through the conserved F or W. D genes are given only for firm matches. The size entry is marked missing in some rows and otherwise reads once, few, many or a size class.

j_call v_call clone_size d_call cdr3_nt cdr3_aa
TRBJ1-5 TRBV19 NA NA TGTGCCAGTAGTTTCCAGGCAGATAGCAATCAGCCCCAGCATTTT CASSFQADSNQPQHF
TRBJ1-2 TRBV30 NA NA TGTGCCTTTACTCCGGACAACTATGGCTACACCTTC CAFTPDNYGYTF
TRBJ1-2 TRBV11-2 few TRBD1 TGTGCCAGCAGCTTAGCGGGGGACAGGGGGATGGTCTATGGCTACACCTTC CASSLAGDRGMVYGYTF
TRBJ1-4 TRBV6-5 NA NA TGTGCCAGCCGACCCAGAGCGGGTAATGAAAAACTGTTTTTT CASRPRAGNEKLFF
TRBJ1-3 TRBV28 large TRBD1 TGTGCCAGCAGTTTATATACCACTCTTCAGGGGGCTACTTCCTCTGGAAACACCATATATTTT CASSLYTTLQGATSSGNTIYF
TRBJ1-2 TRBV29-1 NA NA TGCAGCGTTGAGGGTTGGGGCTACACCTTC CSVEGWGYTF
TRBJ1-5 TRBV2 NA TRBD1 TGTGCCAGCAGTGAAAGGGGGACAGGGTATAGCAATCAGCCCCAGCATTTT CASSERGTGYSNQPQHF
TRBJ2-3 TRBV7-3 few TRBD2 TGTGCCAGCAGCCCCGGACCTAGCGGGGGAACAGATACGCAGTATTTT CASSPGPSGGTDTQYF
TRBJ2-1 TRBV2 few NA TGTGCCAGCAGTGGACAGCTAAGGGGTGAGCAGTTCTTC CASSGQLRGEQFF
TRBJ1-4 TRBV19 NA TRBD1 TGTGCCAGTATGAGGGACAGGGAAGGTGAAAAACTGTTTTTT CASMRDREGEKLFF
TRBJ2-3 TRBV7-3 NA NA TGTGCCAGCAGCTTCAAGGGAACAGATACGCAGTATTTT CASSFKGTDTQYF
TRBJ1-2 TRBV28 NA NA TGTGCCACCATAAAGAGGGAAAACTATGGCTACACCTTC CATIKRENYGYTF
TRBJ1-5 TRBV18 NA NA TGTGCCAGCTCACCAACGGCTCTAAGCAATCAGCCCCAGCATTTT CASSPTALSNQPQHF
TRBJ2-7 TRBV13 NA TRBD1 TGTGCCAGCAGCTTAAGGGACAGCTACTACGAGCAGTACTTC CASSLRDSYYEQYF
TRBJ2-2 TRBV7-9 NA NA TGTGCCAGCAACTCCGGGGAGCTGTTTTTT CASNSGELFF
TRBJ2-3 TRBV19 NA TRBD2 TGTGCCAGTAGTGAGGGACTAGTGGATACGCAGTATTTT CASSEGLVDTQYF
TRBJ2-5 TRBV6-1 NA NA TGTGCCAGCAGTGTCACTGACCGGGATGAGGGGACCCAGTACTTC CASSVTDRDEGTQYF
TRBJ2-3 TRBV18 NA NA TGTGCCAGCTGTAGCACAGATACGCAGTATTTT CASCSTDTQYF
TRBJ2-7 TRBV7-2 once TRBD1 TGTGCCAGCAGCTTAGCGGTCGGCGAGACAGGGGGACCTACGAGCGACTACGAGCAGTACTTC CASSLAVGETGGPTSDYEQYF
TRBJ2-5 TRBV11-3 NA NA TGTGCCAGCAGCTTAGACACCCAAGAGACCCAGTACTTC CASSLDTQETQYF
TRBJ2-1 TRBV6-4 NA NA TGTGCCAGCAGTTACTCGTATGAGCAGTTCTTC CASSYSYEQFF
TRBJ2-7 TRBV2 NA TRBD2 TGTGCCAGCAGTGATAAGCGGGAGGGGAGGGAGCAGTACTTC CASSDKREGREQYF
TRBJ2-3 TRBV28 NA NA TGTGCCAGCAGTAAAGCGGACGGCGGGATCGGACATACGCAGTATTTT CASSKADGGIGHTQYF
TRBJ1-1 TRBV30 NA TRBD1 TGTGCCTGGAGTGTAGGACAGGGGAACACTGAAGCTTTCTTT CAWSVGQGNTEAFF
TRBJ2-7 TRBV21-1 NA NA TGTGCCAGCAGCCTAAAGCGGAGGGGACTAGCGGGAGGGCCGGGCGAGCAGTACTTC CASSLKRRGLAGGPGEQYF
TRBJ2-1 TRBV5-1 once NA TGCGCCAGCAGCTTGGCCCAGGACCGCTACAATGAGCAGTTCTTC CASSLAQDRYNEQFF
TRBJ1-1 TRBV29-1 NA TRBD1 TGCAGCGTTGGGATCGGACAGGCAGGTGAAGCTTTCTTT CSVGIGQAGEAFF
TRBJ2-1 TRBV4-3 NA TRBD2 TGCGCCAGCAGCCTGGGGACTAGCGGGAGGGCGTACAATGAGCAGTTCTTC CASSLGTSGRAYNEQFF
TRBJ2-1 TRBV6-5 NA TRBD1 TGTGCCAGCAGTTATACCGGGACAGGGGGTAACAATGAGCAGTTCTTC CASSYTGTGGNNEQFF
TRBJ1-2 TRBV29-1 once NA TGCAGCGTTACTAAAGCGGGGGACGGTGGCTACACCTTC CSVTKAGDGGYTF
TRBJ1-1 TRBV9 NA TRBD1 TGTGCCAGCAGCAGGACAGGTCCAGGGGCTGAAGCTTTCTTT CASSRTGPGAEAFF
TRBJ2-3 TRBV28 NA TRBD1 TGTGCCAGCAGTTTAGCAGGGCTAGGACAGGGCACGACAGATACGCAGTATTTT CASSLAGLGQGTTDTQYF
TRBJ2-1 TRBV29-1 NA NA TGCAGCGTTGAGCTGGTGGGGTCGAGGTCGGCTGACCACAATGAGCAGTTCTTC CSVELVGSRSADHNEQFF
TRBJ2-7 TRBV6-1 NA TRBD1 TGTGCCAGCACCCGGACAGGGACCCCCTACGAGCAGTACTTC CASTRTGTPYEQYF
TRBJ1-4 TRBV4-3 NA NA TGCGCCAGCAGCCAAGACAGGGACGAAAAACTGTTTTTT CASSQDRDEKLFF
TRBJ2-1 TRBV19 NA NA TGTGCCAGTAGTATTGGCCAGGGAAGCTACAATGAGCAGTTCTTC CASSIGQGSYNEQFF
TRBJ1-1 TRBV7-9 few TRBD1 TGTGCCAGCAGCCCCGGACAGGGCCAGATGAACACTGAAGCTTTCTTT CASSPGQGQMNTEAFF
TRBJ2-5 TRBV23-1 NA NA TGCGCCAGCAGTCAATCGTGGAGTTGGGAGAAGACCCAGTACTTC CASSQSWSWEKTQYF
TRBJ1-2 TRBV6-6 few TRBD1 TGTGCCAGCAGTACAGGGGGCGGCTACACCTTC CASSTGGGYTF
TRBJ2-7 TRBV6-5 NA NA TGTGCCAGCAGTTACGGTAGCGTTTACGAGCAGTACTTC CASSYGSVYEQYF
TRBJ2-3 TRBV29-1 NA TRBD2 TGCAGCGTTGAGGGGGGACTAGCGGACTTCACAGATACGCAGTATTTT CSVEGGLADFTDTQYF
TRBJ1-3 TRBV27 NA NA TGTGCCAGCAGAGTGGGGAACACCATATATTTT CASRVGNTIYF
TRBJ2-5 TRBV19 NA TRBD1 TGTGCCAGTAGTATGGGGGCCGGGACAGGGGAGACCCAGTACTTC CASSMGAGTGETQYF
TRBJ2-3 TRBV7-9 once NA TGTGCCAGCAGCTTGGAAGGGGCAGGCACAGATACGCAGTATTTT CASSLEGAGTDTQYF
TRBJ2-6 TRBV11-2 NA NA TGTGCCAGCAGCTTGGCGCGGAGCTCTGGGGCCAACGTCCTGACTTTC CASSLARSSGANVLTF
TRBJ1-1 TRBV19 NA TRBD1 TGTGCCAGTCAACAGGGGGTAAACACTGAAGCTTTCTTT CASQQGVNTEAFF
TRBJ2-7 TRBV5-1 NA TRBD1 TGCGCCAGCAGCTCCCCGGGACAGGGGGCATACGAGCAGTACTTC CASSSPGQGAYEQYF
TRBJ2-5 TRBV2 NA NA TGTGCCAGCAGTGAGTCTAGTCTCAACCAAGAGATCCAGTACTTC CASSESSLNQEIQYF
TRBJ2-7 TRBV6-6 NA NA TGTGCCAGCAGTTTGAGGCAGACCTACGAGCAGTACTTC CASSLRQTYEQYF
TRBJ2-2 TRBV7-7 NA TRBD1 TGTGCCAGCAGCCCAGGGGGAAGTGGGTCCGGGGAGCTGTTTTTT CASSPGGSGSGELFF
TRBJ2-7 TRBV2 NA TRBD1 TGTGCCAGCAGTGTCGACAGGGATCTTAACTTC CASSVDRDLNF
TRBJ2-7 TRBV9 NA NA TGTGCCAGCAGCGTACGGGTAGGCACTCAGGACGAGCAGTACTTC CASSVRVGTQDEQYF
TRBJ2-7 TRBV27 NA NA TGTGCCAGCAGTTTAGACTGGGTCCCCCCTTCCTACGAGCAGTACTTC CASSLDWVPPSYEQYF
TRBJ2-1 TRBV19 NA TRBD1 TGTGCCAGTAGTAGGCCCCGACAGGGGGCTGAGGACAATGAGCAGTTCTTC CASSRPRQGAEDNEQFF
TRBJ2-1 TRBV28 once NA TGTGCCACCGAGTTTAGCGACAATGAGCAGTTCTTC CATEFSDNEQFF